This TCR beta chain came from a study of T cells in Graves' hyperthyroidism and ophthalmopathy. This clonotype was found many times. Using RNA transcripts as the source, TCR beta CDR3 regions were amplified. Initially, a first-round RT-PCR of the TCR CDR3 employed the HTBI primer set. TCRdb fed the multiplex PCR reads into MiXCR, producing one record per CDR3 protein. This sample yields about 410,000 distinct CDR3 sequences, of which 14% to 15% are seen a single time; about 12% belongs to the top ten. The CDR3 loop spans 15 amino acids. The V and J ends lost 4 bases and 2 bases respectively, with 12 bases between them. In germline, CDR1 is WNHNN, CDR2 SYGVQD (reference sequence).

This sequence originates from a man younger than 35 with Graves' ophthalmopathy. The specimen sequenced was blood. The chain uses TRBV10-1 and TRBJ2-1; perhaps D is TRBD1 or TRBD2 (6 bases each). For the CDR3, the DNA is TGCGCCAGCAGTGTTAGGGGGGAGACCTACAATGAGCAGTTCTTC. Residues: CASSVRGETYNEQFF.